This T cell receptor beta chain appears in the sequencing data of a study of blood T cell repertoires in COVID-19 (dated by TCRdb to 2020 to 2022). For the wider study: Collaborator samples came from the United States, Italy and Spain and covered acute and convalescent phases of COVID-19. The prospective study material was composed of cDNA or gDNA derived from T cells, B-cell-depleted T cells, or PBMCs. Deeply sampled blood TCRbeta repertoires from subjects exposed to, actively infected with, or recovered from COVID-19 were included in the dataset. A freely available public database, intended as a resource for researchers studying the immune response to SARS-CoV-2, is where the repertoires were released. Samples were obtained from the ongoing ImmuneRACE study (first 160 participants) and from 1,254 subjects provided by 6 global collaborators. Nearly every sample came with metadata listing a de-identified subject ID, COVID-19 status, age in years and sex. Where HLA class I and class II types were available, the types were taken from metadata supplied by the sample provider, not from assay-based typing.

What the work shows at the level of the full study, not this receptor alone: The amount of clinical and demographic metadata varied by source and participant and was provided uncurated.

TCRbeta CDR3 regions were amplified from genomic DNA by means of the immunoSEQ Assay, a bias-controlled multiplex PCR. As for the original processing: Nucleated cell counts per sample were estimated from amplification of reference gene primers within the assay. Sequence reads were collapsed and filtered to measure the absolute abundance of every unique TCRbeta CDR3 rearrangement. For each sample, productive Simpson clonality was calculated as the square root of Simpson's diversity index across productive rearrangements. TCRdb mirrors the immuneACCESS table, restricted to in-frame sequences. Some clones are absent from its copies; in checked studies, under half trace to an unresolved V gene, and the reason for the others is unknown. D and trimming were read from the DNA, whereas the V and J calls and clone size are those reported in that table. The sample yields 150,000 to 180,000 clones; 75% to 90% were counted once. The leading ten clones occupy roughly 2.2% of the sample.

The CDR3 covers 15 residues, taking in both the cysteine and the phenylalanine. Only the CDR3 DNA stays, 45 bases, in frame from base 1. After removal of 4 bases from V and 1 base from J, the junction retains 5 bases not matched to a gene. CDR1 ENHRY and CDR2 SYGVKD were looked up in the germline V gene. Regarding this clone: Its antigen specificity is not known. Base qualities were left out, and no much larger clone turns up one base away.

Collaborating institutions collected whole blood in K2EDTA tubes following their own protocols. For TCRbeta analysis, collaborators shipped samples in one of three forms: frozen whole blood, isolated PBMCs, or DNA extracted from either of those sample types. The sequencing input was peripheral blood. The chain is made from TRBV10-3 and TRBJ1-1; TRBD1 matches 8 bases in the middle. The receptor was derived from a woman aged 70-85 years with acute or convalescent COVID-19. The CDR3 region: CAISAGQGKNTEAFF. The DNA sequence follows: TGTGCCATCAGTGCCGGACAGGGAAAGAACACTGAAGCTTTCTTT.